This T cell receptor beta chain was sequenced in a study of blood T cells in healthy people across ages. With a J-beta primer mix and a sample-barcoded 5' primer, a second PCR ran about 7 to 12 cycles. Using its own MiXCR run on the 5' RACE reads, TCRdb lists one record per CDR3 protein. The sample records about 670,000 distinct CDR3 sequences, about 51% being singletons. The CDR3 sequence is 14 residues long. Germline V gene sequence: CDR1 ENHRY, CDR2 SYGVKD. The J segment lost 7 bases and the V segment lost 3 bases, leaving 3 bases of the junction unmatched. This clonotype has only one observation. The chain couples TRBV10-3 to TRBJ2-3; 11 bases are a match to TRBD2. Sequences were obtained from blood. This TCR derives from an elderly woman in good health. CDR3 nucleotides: TGTGCCATCAGTGATAGCGGGGGGGCGAATACGCAGTATTTT. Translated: CAISDSGGANTQYF.